This TCR beta chain was identified during a study of Graves' ophthalmopathy and Graves' hyperthyroidism (dated by TCRdb to about 2018). General notes on the study: Peripheral blood was collected before any treatment was given, at the time of initial diagnosis. To explore V-J signatures distinguishing ophthalmopathy from hyperthyroidism, a discovery set of about a hundred patients (around 44 ophthalmopathy, 55 to 60 stable hyperthyroidism) was enrolled. T-cell repertoires of thyroid tissue and blood were compared in more than 5 hyperthyroidism patients. The independent validation cohort included under 20 hyperthyroidism patients plus 17 patients who later progressed from hyperthyroidism to ophthalmopathy. In total, over 130 blood samples were TCR-sequenced: around 42 ophthalmopathy, 80 or so hyperthyroidism and roughly 17 hyperthyroidism-to-ophthalmopathy patients. For training and testing, the 80 to 100 patients in the discovery cohort were randomly divided in a 7:3 ratio. Once sampling was done, hyperthyroidism patients were given methimazole at a starting dose of 30 mg daily, while ophthalmopathy patients were given high-dose intravenous methylprednisolone. TCR beta repertoire signatures were used to distinguish Graves' ophthalmopathy from Graves' hyperthyroidism and to predict progression to ophthalmopathy.

Hyperthyroidism was considered stable if no progression to ophthalmopathy occurred within 18 months of follow-up. Hyperthyroidism patients were newly diagnosed, were aged 18 to 65 years, and had a disease duration under 2 months. Anyone with other autoimmune diseases, uncontrolled infections, pregnancy or lactation was excluded from the study. Diagnosis relied on clinical symptoms, serum thyroxine, TRAb, thyroid ultrasound and orbital computed tomography. PBMCs were isolated from 7.5 to 10 ml of fresh peripheral blood by Ficoll-Paque density gradient centrifugation. Trizol reagent was used to extract the total RNA, and its quality was then checked on an Agilent 2100 Bioanalyzer. V loses 3 bases of germline sequence and J loses 5 bases, and the interval between the two ends is 13 bases. The CDR3 extends over 14 residues, inclusive of both ends. Only CDR3 DNA is held: 42 bases, read in frame from base 1. CDR1 and CDR2 were assigned from the germline V gene as MRHNA and SNTAGT.

For repertoire sequencing, TCR beta CDR3 regions were amplified from RNA transcripts. The first round was an RT-PCR using HTBI primers with the Qiagen OneStep RT-PCR kit, and this first round was followed by a second-round multiplex PCR, then size selection and purification. Libraries were sequenced on an Illumina HiSeq2000 using paired-end 100 bp reads. Per the source publication's procedure: SOAPnuke was used to process the reads, removing any read that contained adapters or uncalled bases, had a mean Phred below 15, or lacked an exact match to the constant primer or identifier. High-quality paired reads were merged with COPE v1.2.5. Each unique nucleotide sequence was treated as a clonotype, and MiTCR v1.1 was used to align the clonotypes to the IMGT TRB V, D and J references. Analysis was restricted to V-J combinations with a frequency above 0.0001, which covered roughly 99% of repertoires. For each V-J combination, a TCR clonal expansion and chaos score was defined as F50 clonal expansion divided by the chaos observed in the TCRdist matrix. Features were reduced by Welch's t-statistics and random forest to about a dozen V-J combinations, which fed a naive Bayes classifier. Thyroid-blood repertoire similarity was quantified with the Morisita-Horn index. In-frame beta chains were kept once TCRdb had trimmed the public reads at Q25 with fastp and called clones with MiXCR. Rows with a matching CDR3 protein are joined into one entry that keeps the most common DNA and genes. The V and J calls were determined by TCRdb, not by the authors. The sample table records about 400,000 distinct CDR3 sequences; over 15% of these occur just once. Of the sample, 5.5% to 7% falls within the top ten clones.

This clonotype was seen once. The antigen this receptor binds is unknown. Possible read error: a much larger clone is one base away. The conserved closing phenylalanine or tryptophan is absent in this CDR3, likely reflecting a read error. The paper as a whole reports these results and caveats: In validation, the model predicted ophthalmopathy progression with over 60% sensitivity and 72% to 80% specificity; roughly 12 predicted patients were CT-confirmed with GO in a median of approximately 6.5 months. Sample size was not statistically predetermined, and group allocation was not concealed from the investigators. The 13-signature model separated ophthalmopathy from stable hyperthyroidism with approximately 85% sensitivity and approximately 83% specificity in cross-validation, and 80%/75% in the test set. Most expanded thyroid clonotypes with a frequency above 0.001 also appeared in blood, which suggests that blood repertoires may reflect the immune response in the thyroid.

The chain links TRBV6-4 with TRBJ1-2; the D gene is perhaps TRBD1, on 6 matching bases. Sequencing was performed on peripheral blood. The receptor's source is a woman younger than 35 with stable Graves' hyperthyroidism. Donor details come from another sample of the same person, matched by shared clones. The CDR3 reads as follows: CASSEEGGAYGYTY. The base sequence is TGTGCCAGCAGTGAAGAGGGGGGCGCGTATGGCTACACCTAC.